This T cell receptor beta chain was identified in a study of T cell responses to AZD1222 COVID-19 vaccine (dated by TCRdb to the early 2020s). About the investigation overall: TCR sequencing covered about 230 trial participants: nearly 210 given two doses of AZD1222 and 26 given two doses of MenACWY control vaccine. Trial participants were enrolled into age subgroups of 18-55, 56-69 and 70-plus years, which contained approximately 150, 28 and 58 TCR-sequenced participants, respectively.

As concerns this clone: Its binding antigen is unknown. Per-base quality was not reported, and no clone a single base away is much larger than it.

General findings and caveats noted by the study authors: Reportedly, close to half of the unique spike-specific TCRs recognized epitopes lying outside the regions that are mutated in the B.1.351 and B.1.1.7 variants. Conclusions about previously exposed vaccinees were limited because only a handful of AZD1222 recipients were SARS-CoV-2 seropositive at baseline. After two AZD1222 doses, spike-specific TCR breadth and depth were significantly higher than at day 0 and than in MenACWY recipients. Because no samples from the day 14 peak response were available, repertoires could be characterized only after the peak T cell response. Vaccine-associated CD4 TCRs spanned the whole spike protein, with dominant responses in regions 160-218 and 743-854. The 56-69-year group was small, and its depth increase did not reach significance, likely because of low power. Most participants were white British and females outnumbered males, and the authors suggested that clonal diversity may have been underestimated.

The time point label of this sample denotes: about 28 days (+/-7) after the second vaccine dose. AZD1222 recipients whose second dose came at about 4 weeks and those whose second dose came at about 12 weeks were combined into one group, since spike-specific TCR depth and breadth did not differ between the two schedules. Vaccinee samples were obtained from the UK trials COV001 and COV002, which included a single-blind randomized controlled phase 2/3 trial of AZD1222 (ChAdOx1 nCoV-19) in healthy adults. Trial participant PBMC samples were collected at day 0 and day 28 after the second dose for TCRbeta chain sequencing. From a lookup of the germline V gene, CDR1 and CDR2 are SGHRS and YFSETQ. Trimming at the junction amounts to 0 bases on V and 3 bases on J, and the germline ends lie 12 bases apart. The CDR3 measures 15 amino acids from cysteine to phenylalanine. Only the CDR3 region is kept as DNA, spanning 45 bases read in frame from base 1.

The CDR3 regions of human TCRbeta chains were analyzed by immunosequencing. Per the authors' processing: TCRs in the repertoires were matched against a reference library of SARS-CoV-2-specific TCRs that had been generated with the MIRA antigen-specificity platform. Breadth was defined as the fraction of unique TCRs that were SARS-CoV-2-associated. Depth was defined as the fraction of total T cells that were SARS-CoV-2-associated. Using the MIRA data, each spike-specific TCR was assigned both to the spike region to which the TCR was reactive and to a CD4 or CD8 class. Log10-transformed breadth and depth values were compared by one-way ANOVA with Sidak's multiple comparisons tests. The immuneACCESS repertoire file appears here via TCRdb, limited to in-frame rearrangements. These files lack a portion of the clones; in checked studies, under half of the deficit traces to unresolved V genes, and the cause of the others is not known. V, J and clone size reflect that table, while D and trimming were determined from the DNA. Counted in this sample were approximately 89,000 clones; 70% to 90% of them appeared once. Approximately 5.6% of the sample belongs to the ten largest clones.

Recombination linked TRBV5-1 to TRBJ1-1, with an unclear D gene assignment. Sequenced here: peripheral blood, sampled 28 days after the second AZD1222 dose. This TCR derives from an adult who received the AZD1222 COVID-19 vaccine. The nucleotides are TGCGCCAGCAGCTTGGAACAGAACCCATACACTGAAGCTTTCTTT. Its protein reads: CASSLEQNPYTEAFF.